This record concerns one T cell receptor beta chain sequence. What it binds is not known. PCR involved 60 Vbeta and 13 Jbeta primers. Data came from immunoSEQ multiplex PCR; TCRdb stores just in-frame clones and leaves some out. This table has about 130,000 clones, about two thirds appearing once. This record comes from a study of cytomegalovirus exposure and HLA in healthy donors. Study-wide findings and caveats: Later work found that TCR association rates differed between HLA loci; DRB1 had the most and HLA-C the fewest. A list of around 150 TCR beta chains associated with cytomegalovirus was given. Most CMV-associated TCR beta chains were later found to appear HLA-restricted.

V gave up 2 bases and J gave up 5 bases; unmatched junction bases: 4. The germline V gene encodes CDR1 SGHTA and CDR2 FQGNSA. This CDR3 has 14 residues. Sequencing was performed on PBMCs. V usage is TRBV7-2 and J usage is TRBJ1-2, with TRBD1 identical over 8 bases. The clonotype originates from a man in his fifties or sixties in good health and CMV-seropositive. This CDR3 reads CASSLHRGAYGYTF. For the CDR3, the DNA is TGTGCCAGCAGCTTACACAGGGGGGCGTATGGCTACACCTTC.